The present entry profiles one T cell receptor beta chain with its context. The target antigen is unknown. These data are taken from a study of Ad26.COV2.S vaccination and SARS-CoV-2 variants. Study as a whole: Administration of Ad26.COV2.S was intramuscular, either once or twice 56 days apart. The study, taken as a whole, reports: Analyses of TCR breadth and depth may have underestimated total T cell responses. Placebo recipients and vaccine recipients were similar in non-spike TCR breadth.

Treatment here: roughly 18 received Ad26.COV2.S at low or high dose, single or two shots; several received placebo; per-sample allocation not given. Specimen acquisition occurred on day 63 following the initial vaccine or placebo injection. Wuhan-strain spike was delivered by a replication-incompetent Ad26 vector. This CDR3 spans 14 amino acids. V shed 2 bases and J 12 bases; nucleotides not matched to a gene: 10. The germline gives CDR1 SGHKS, CDR2 YYEKEE (reference sequence). Some clones are missing from TCRdb's copy, which holds only in-frame ones; the method was immunoSEQ multiplex PCR. The table has more than 300,000 clones, roughly 90% seen once.

This sequence originates from a person between 18 and 60 years old who received the Ad26.COV2.S COVID-19 vaccine or a placebo. The chain combines TRBV5-5 with TRBJ2-1, with 8 bases matching TRBD1. The sequencing used peripheral blood, collected in a trial of Ad26.COV2.S vaccine versus placebo. The CDR3 DNA sequence: TGTGCCAGCAGCTTACCGACAGGGGAATTCGGGCAGTTCTTC. It encodes CASSLPTGEFGQFF.